Listed below are T cell receptor beta chains from one sample, sequenced in a study of blood T cells in healthy people across ages. TCRdb ran MiXCR on the 5' RACE reads and lists one entry per CDR3 protein. The repertoire has more than 900,000 distinct CDR3 sequences, 29% of them found once; the top ten carry roughly 10%. These data were likewise used in another study, on T cells of mothers and their children.

The specimen sequenced was blood. All receptors come from a woman in her thirties or forties in good health. CDR3s include the opening cysteine and the closing phenylalanine or tryptophan. The D gene is left open where the match is weak. A row's size may be missing; if present it is once, few, many or a size class.

CDR3 length,J gene,clone size,V gene,D gene,CDR3 protein,CDR3 DNA
14,TRBJ2-7,.,TRBV12-3/TRBV12-4,.,CASSQLEGGATQYF,TGTGCCAGCAGTCAACTAGAGGGGGGGGCCACCCAGTACTTC
16,TRBJ1-2,.,TRBV7-3,TRBD1,CASSTPRDRNNYGYTF,TGTGCCAGCAGCACCCCCCGGGACAGGAATAACTATGGCTACACCTTC
15,TRBJ1-2,few,TRBV28,TRBD1,CASSAPGQGGTSYTF,TGCGCCAGCAGTGCCCCAGGACAGGGGGGGACTAGCTACACCTTC
12,TRBJ2-5,few,TRBV29-1,TRBD1,CSVELQGAEQYF,TGCAGCGTTGAACTACAGGGGGCTGAGCAGTACTTC
11,TRBJ2-1,few,TRBV20-1,.,CSARAGYEQFF,TGCAGTGCTAGAGCAGGATATGAGCAGTTCTTC
13,TRBJ2-1,.,TRBV14,TRBD1,CASSPGTGRVQFF,TGTGCCAGCAGCCCTGGGACAGGGAGAGTGCAGTTCTTC
14,TRBJ2-7,many,TRBV28,.,CASMGGSNSYEQYF,TGTGCCAGCATGGGAGGTTCCAACTCCTACGAGCAGTACTTC
15,TRBJ2-1,many,TRBV5-1,TRBD2,CASSSDGGSYNEQFF,TGCGCCAGCAGCTCGGACGGGGGGTCCTACAATGAGCAGTTCTTC
14,TRBJ1-2,.,TRBV7-2,.,CASSYSSGTRGYTF,TGTGCCAGCAGCTACTCCTCAGGGACGCGTGGCTACACCTTC
17,TRBJ2-1,few,TRBV5-1,TRBD2,CASSLGLLAGAYNEQFF,TGCGCCAGCAGCTTGGGACTACTAGCGGGAGCCTACAATGAGCAGTTCTTC
14,TRBJ1-1,few,TRBV28,.,CASSDRLRGTEAFF,TGTGCCAGCAGTGACAGGTTAAGGGGAACTGAAGCTTTCTTT
15,TRBJ2-6,few,TRBV2,TRBD1,CASSQGDSGANVLTF,TGTGCCAGCAGCCAGGGGGACTCTGGGGCCAACGTCCTGACTTTC
13,TRBJ2-7,many,TRBV2,TRBD1,CASREDRGYEQYF,TGTGCCAGCAGGGAGGACAGGGGCTACGAGCAGTACTTC
14,TRBJ1-2,few,TRBV9,.,CASIPNRVCYGYTF,TGTGCCAGCATCCCAAACAGGGTCTGCTATGGCTACACCTTC
13,TRBJ1-1,.,TRBV30,.,CAWRGSLNTEAFF,TGTGCCTGGAGGGGGAGCTTGAACACTGAAGCTTTCTTT
14,TRBJ2-3,few,TRBV20-1,TRBD2,CSAMSSGGLYTQYF,TGCAGTGCTATGTCTAGCGGAGGACTGTATACGCAGTATTTT
11,TRBJ2-7,many,TRBV6-5,.,CASGDHYEQYF,TGTGCCAGCGGCGACCACTACGAGCAGTACTTC
15,TRBJ2-3,.,TRBV5-1,.,CASSSADTYTDTQYF,TGCGCCAGCAGCTCGGCCGACACCTACACAGATACGCAGTATTTT
14,TRBJ2-1,many,TRBV20-1,TRBD2,CSANSGGPYNEQFF,TGCAGTGCCAATAGCGGGGGGCCATACAATGAGCAGTTCTTC
19,TRBJ2-7,.,TRBV11-3,.,CASSLDPRGTSRGMDEQYF,TGTGCCAGCAGCTTAGATCCGAGGGGGACATCAAGGGGCATGGACGAGCAGTACTTC